A selection of T cell receptor beta chains follows, all from one sample in a study of T cell responses to AZD1222 COVID-19 vaccine. Libraries were prepared by immunoSEQ multiplex PCR; TCRdb keeps only in-frame clonotypes and omits some of them. The sample has around 120,000 clones, 92% seen once; the top ten hold approximately 1%. This material consisted of peripheral blood, taken on day 0 of AZD1222 vaccination. Receptors were obtained from an adult in good health. The CDR3 runs from the conserved cysteine through the conserved F or W. The D gene is left open where the match is weak. Clone size is shown for a subset of rows, as once, few, many or a class of expanded clone.

>-|TRBJ1-5|TRBV11-2|-
TGTGCCAGCAGCTCGGTCGGTCGACAGCCCCAGCATTTT
CASSSVGRQPQHF
>-|TRBJ2-3|TRBV10-2|-
TGCGCCAGCAGCCCCTCGGGAGTGTGGGATACGCAGTATTTT
CASSPSGVWDTQYF
>-|TRBJ2-1|TRBV5-4|-
TGTGCCAGCAGTGGGGCGGGATTAACAAATGAGCAGTTCTTC
CASSGAGLTNEQFF
>-|TRBJ2-7|TRBV29-1|-
TGCAGCGTTGGGGCGGTTGTCGAGCAGTACTTC
CSVGAVVEQYF
>-|TRBJ2-3|TRBV29-1|-
TGCAGCGTTGCAAGGGTAGTGGGAGCCACAGATACGCAGTATTTT
CSVARVVGATDTQYF
>-|TRBJ2-1|TRBV2|-
TGTGCCAGCAGTGTGGATGGCTCCTACAATGAGCAGTTCTTC
CASSVDGSYNEQFF
>-|TRBJ2-7|TRBV18|-
TGTGCCAGCTCACCTCTCGGGTACGAGCAGTACTTC
CASSPLGYEQYF
>-|TRBJ2-3|TRBV5-4|-
TGTGCCAGCAGCCTCCCCGGGACGAGGGATAATACGCAGTATTTT
CASSLPGTRDNTQYF
>-|TRBJ1-5|TRBV5-3|-
TGTGCCAGAAGCTTGGGATCGAATAGCAATCAGCCCCAGCATTTT
CARSLGSNSNQPQHF
>-|TRBJ1-6|TRBV5-6|-
TGTGCCAGCAGCTTGGTAACGGCTGGCCCTCAGGGCCTCCACTTT
CASSLVTAGPQGLHF
>-|TRBJ2-7|TRBV5-1|TRBD2
TGCGCCAGCAGCTTGGGCGGGAGCAGTGGGGAGCAGTACTTC
CASSLGGSSGEQYF
>-|TRBJ1-1|TRBV4-2|-
TGTGCCAGCAGCCAAGATCCGACAGGTGACAACGAAGCTTTCTTT
CASSQDPTGDNEAFF
>once|TRBJ1-1|TRBV12-5|TRBD1
TGTGCTAGTGGTTTGGTAAAGGACAGGCTTCGTTCTGAAGCTTTCTTT
CASGLVKDRLRSEAFF
>-|TRBJ1-1|TRBV28|TRBD1
TGTGCCAGCAGCTTGGGACAGGGGGCGCGAACTGAAGCTTTCTTT
CASSLGQGARTEAFF
>few|TRBJ2-1|TRBV18|-
TGTGCCAGCTCACCAACCGGAAGGGGTAATGAGCAGTTCTTC
CASSPTGRGNEQFF
>-|TRBJ2-6|TRBV7-2|-
TGTGCCAGCACCGCCTGGGGGACGTACCCCTCTGGGGCCAACGTCCTGACTTTC
CASTAWGTYPSGANVLTF
>-|TRBJ1-6|TRBV11-2|-
TGTGCCAGCAGCTTAAAAGGGGGAGGGCCCTATAATTCACCCCTCCACTTT
CASSLKGGGPYNSPLHF
>-|TRBJ2-7|TRBV30|TRBD2
TGTGCCTGGGGGCCTCTCGGGCGGGAGAACACCTACGAGCAGTACTTC
CAWGPLGRENTYEQYF
>-|TRBJ2-7|TRBV4-2|-
TGTGCCAGCAGCCAAGTTATGTCTAGTGGCTACGAGCAGTACTTC
CASSQVMSSGYEQYF
>-|TRBJ2-2|TRBV7-9|-
TGTGCCAGCAGCCACCTGATGAACACCGGGGAGCTGTTTTTT
CASSHLMNTGELFF
>-|TRBJ1-5|TRBV11-3|TRBD1
TGTGCCAGCAGAAGGGACAGGGATAATCCCCCTAGCAATCAGCCCCAGCATTTT
CASRRDRDNPPSNQPQHF
>-|TRBJ2-6|TRBV18|TRBD2
TGTGCCAGCTCCACCGGCGGGGGGGCTGGGGCCAACGTCCTGACTTTC
CASSTGGGAGANVLTF
>-|TRBJ1-1|TRBV7-9|-
TGTGCCAGCAGCTTCGGGGCCGACGGGAACACTGAAGCTTTCTTT
CASSFGADGNTEAFF
>-|TRBJ2-2|TRBV6-1|-
TGTGCCAGCAGTGTCCAACCCGGGCCCACCGGCGGGGAGCTGTTTTTT
CASSVQPGPTGGELFF
>-|TRBJ2-1|TRBV9|TRBD2
TGTGCCAGCAGCGCAAACCTAGCGGGAGCTCACAATGAGCAGTTCTTC
CASSANLAGAHNEQFF
>-|TRBJ2-1|TRBV5-4|TRBD2
TGTGCCAGCAGCTTATTAGGACTAGCTATGAATGAGCAGTTCTTC
CASSLLGLAMNEQFF
>-|TRBJ2-7|TRBV7-3|-
TGTGCCAGCAGCCCCCCTACCGGGTCTCCCCGCTCCTACGAGCAGTACTTC
CASSPPTGSPRSYEQYF